This record covers a single TCR beta chain. What it recognizes is unknown. This entry comes from a study of cytomegalovirus exposure and HLA in healthy donors. The germline V gene encodes CDR1 MNHNS and CDR2 SASEGT. V lost 8 bases and J 0 bases, leaving 10 bases between the germline ends. The CDR3 runs 13 residues. Notes on the study in general: Many donors carried some public TCRs, although rarity characterized most TCR sequences. Accurate prediction of most subjects' HLA-A and HLA-B alleles from TCR beta sequences was reported.

It was healthy bone marrow donors who served as donors. Sampled while nominally healthy, donors likely had unrecorded immune exposures. PCR involved 60 Vbeta and 13 Jbeta primers. The assay was immunoSEQ multiplex PCR, and TCRdb's table has in-frame clones only and misses some. The top ten clones hold 16% of a sample with 90,000 to 100,000 clones, 65% to 80% of them seen once. The specimen was PBMCs. The chain joins TRBV6-1 to TRBJ1-2; D remains ambiguous. This receptor was obtained from a man in his sixties in good health and CMV-seropositive. The CDR3 region is CASVAGANYGYTF. The CDR3 DNA sequence: TGTGCCAGCGTGGCCGGAGCTAACTATGGCTACACCTTC.